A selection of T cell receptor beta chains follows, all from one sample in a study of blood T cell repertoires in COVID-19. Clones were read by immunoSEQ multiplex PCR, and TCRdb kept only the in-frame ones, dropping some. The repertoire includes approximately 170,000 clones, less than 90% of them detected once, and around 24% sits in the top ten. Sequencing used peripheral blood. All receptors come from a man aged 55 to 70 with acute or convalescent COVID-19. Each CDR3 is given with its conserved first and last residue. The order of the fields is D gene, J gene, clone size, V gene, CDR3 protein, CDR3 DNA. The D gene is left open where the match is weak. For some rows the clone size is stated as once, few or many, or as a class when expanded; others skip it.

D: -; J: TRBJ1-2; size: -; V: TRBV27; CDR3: CASSLGTNYGYTF; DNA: TGTGCCAGCAGTTTGGGGACAAACTATGGCTACACCTTC
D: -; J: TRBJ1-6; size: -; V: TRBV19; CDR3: CASSIGGGLSPLHF; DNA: TGTGCCAGTAGTATAGGGGGGGGGCTTTCACCCCTCCACTTT
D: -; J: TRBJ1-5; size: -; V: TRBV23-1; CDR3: CASSQLRDFAAGGVSNQPQHF; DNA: TGCGCCAGCAGTCAATTGAGGGACTTCGCCGCCGGTGGGGTTAGCAATCAGCCCCAGCATTTT
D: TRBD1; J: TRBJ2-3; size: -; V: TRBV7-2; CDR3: CASSPQGDTQYF; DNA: TGTGCCAGCAGCCCACAGGGGGATACGCAGTATTTT
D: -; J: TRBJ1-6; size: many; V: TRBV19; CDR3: CASSIGPMDSPLHF; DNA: TGTGCCAGTAGTATAGGGCCAATGGATTCACCCCTCCACTTT
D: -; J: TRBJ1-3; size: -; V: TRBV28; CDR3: CASSFPRGFSGNTIYF; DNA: TGTGCCAGCAGCTTCCCAAGGGGATTCTCTGGAAACACCATATATTTT
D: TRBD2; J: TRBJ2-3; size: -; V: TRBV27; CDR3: CASSRGGIYTDTQYF; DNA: TGTGCCAGCAGCCGGGGAGGGATTTATACAGATACGCAGTATTTT
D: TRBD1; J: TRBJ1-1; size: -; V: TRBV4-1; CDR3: CASSQVPGGLVNTEAFF; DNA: TGCGCCAGCAGCCAGGTTCCAGGGGGCCTTGTGAACACTGAAGCTTTCTTT
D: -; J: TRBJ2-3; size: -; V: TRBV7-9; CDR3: CASSLVIGRRGTDTQYF; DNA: TGTGCCAGCAGCTTAGTGATCGGGAGAAGGGGTACAGATACGCAGTATTTT
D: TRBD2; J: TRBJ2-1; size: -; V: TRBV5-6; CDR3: CASSLGIAGGLSYNEQFF; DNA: TGTGCCAGCAGCTTGGGAATAGCGGGAGGCCTCTCCTACAATGAGCAGTTCTTC
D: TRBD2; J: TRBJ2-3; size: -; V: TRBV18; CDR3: CASSSAGGSQDTQYF; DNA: TGTGCCAGCTCATCAGCGGGGGGGTCCCAAGATACGCAGTATTTT
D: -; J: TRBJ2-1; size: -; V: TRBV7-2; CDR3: CASSLALRRGHEQFF; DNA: TGTGCCAGCAGCTTAGCGCTTCGGCGGGGGCATGAGCAGTTCTTC
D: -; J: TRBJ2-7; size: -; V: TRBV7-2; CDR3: CASSLGRGYEQYF; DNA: TGTGCCAGCAGCTTAGGGCGGGGCTACGAGCAGTACTTC
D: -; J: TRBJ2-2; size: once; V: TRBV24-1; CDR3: CATSDLSRGWETGELFF; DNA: TGTGCCACCAGTGATTTGTCTCGGGGATGGGAAACCGGGGAGCTGTTTTTT
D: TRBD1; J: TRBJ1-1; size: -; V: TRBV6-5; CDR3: CASSTGVGTEAFF; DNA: TGTGCCAGCAGTACAGGGGTGGGCACTGAAGCTTTCTTT
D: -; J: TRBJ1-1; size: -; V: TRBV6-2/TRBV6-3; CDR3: CASNPVWAPRAFF; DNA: TGTGCCAGCAACCCAGTCTGGGCCCCCCGGGCTTTCTTT
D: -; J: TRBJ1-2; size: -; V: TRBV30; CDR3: CALEFEFGVANYGYTF; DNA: TGTGCCCTGGAGTTTGAATTCGGAGTGGCTAACTATGGCTACACCTTC
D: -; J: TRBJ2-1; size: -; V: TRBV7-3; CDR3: CASSLGQANEQFF; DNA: TGTGCCAGCAGCTTAGGGCAGGCCAATGAGCAGTTCTTC
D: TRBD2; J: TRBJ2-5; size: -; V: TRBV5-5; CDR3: CASSPGTSGRGQETQYF; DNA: TGTGCCAGCAGTCCCGGGACTAGCGGGAGGGGCCAAGAGACCCAGTACTTC
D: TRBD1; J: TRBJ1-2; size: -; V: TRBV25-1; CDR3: CASSEWRTGITGYTF; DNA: TGTGCCAGCAGTGAATGGAGGACAGGGATTACTGGCTACACCTTC
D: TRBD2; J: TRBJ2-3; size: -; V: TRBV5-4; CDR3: CASSPRGGRGTDTQYF; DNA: TGTGCCAGCAGCCCCCGGGGGGGCCGGGGCACAGATACGCAGTATTTT
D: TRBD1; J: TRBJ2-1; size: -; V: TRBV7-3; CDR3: CASRLAGTGHSNEQFF; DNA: TGTGCCAGCAGGCTAGCCGGGACAGGGCATTCCAATGAGCAGTTCTTC
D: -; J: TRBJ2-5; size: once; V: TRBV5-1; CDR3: CASSFLQSETQYF; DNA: TGCGCCAGCAGCTTCCTACAGAGTGAGACCCAGTACTTC
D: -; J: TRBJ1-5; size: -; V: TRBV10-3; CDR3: CAISERGMVYSNQPQHF; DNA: TGTGCCATCAGTGAGCGGGGAATGGTTTATAGCAATCAGCCCCAGCATTTT
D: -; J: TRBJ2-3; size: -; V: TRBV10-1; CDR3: CASSESRVPDTQYF; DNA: TGCGCCAGCAGTGAGAGCAGGGTCCCCGATACGCAGTATTTT
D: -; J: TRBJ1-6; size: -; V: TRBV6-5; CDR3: CASCQAERSPLHF; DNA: TGTGCCAGCTGTCAGGCGGAGCGGTCACCCCTCCACTTT
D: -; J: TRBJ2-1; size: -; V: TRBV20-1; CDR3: CSARGGVGNEQFF; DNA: TGCAGTGCTCGTGGGGGAGTGGGCAATGAGCAGTTCTTC
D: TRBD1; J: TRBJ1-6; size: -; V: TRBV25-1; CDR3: CASSPTTGVPGNSPLHF; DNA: TGTGCCAGCAGTCCGACGACAGGGGTCCCGGGCAATTCACCCCTCCACTTT
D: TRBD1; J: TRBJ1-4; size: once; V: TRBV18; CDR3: CASSPDRGASEKLFF; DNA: TGTGCCAGCTCACCTGACAGGGGAGCGAGTGAAAAACTGTTTTTT
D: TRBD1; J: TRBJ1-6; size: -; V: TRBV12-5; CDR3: CASGLFLRQGAPLHF; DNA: TGTGCTAGTGGTTTGTTCCTTCGGCAGGGGGCCCCGCTCCACTTT
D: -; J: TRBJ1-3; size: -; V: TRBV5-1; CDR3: CASSPSSGNTIYF; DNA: TGCGCCAGCAGCCCCTCCTCTGGAAACACCATATATTTT
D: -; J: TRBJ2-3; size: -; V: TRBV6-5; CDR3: CASNLRRRTDTQYF; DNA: TGTGCCAGCAACCTCCGGAGGAGGACAGATACGCAGTATTTT
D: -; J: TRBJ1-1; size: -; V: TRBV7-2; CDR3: CASSLSRNTEAFF; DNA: TGTGCCAGCAGCCTTAGCAGGAACACTGAAGCTTTCTTT
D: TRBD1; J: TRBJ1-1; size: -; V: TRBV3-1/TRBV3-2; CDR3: CASSPDRGQAFF; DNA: TGTGCCAGCAGCCCTGACAGGGGGCAAGCTTTCTTT
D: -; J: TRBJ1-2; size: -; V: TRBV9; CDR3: CASSGRAYTF; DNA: TGTGCCAGCAGCGGCAGGGCATACACCTTC
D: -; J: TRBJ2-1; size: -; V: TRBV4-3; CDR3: CASSQVAGSIYNEQFF; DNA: TGCGCCAGCAGCCAAGTTGCGGGGTCCATCTACAATGAGCAGTTCTTC
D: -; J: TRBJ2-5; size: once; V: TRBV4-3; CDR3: CASSQVPNQQETQYF; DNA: TGCGCCAGCAGCCAAGTTCCGAACCAGCAAGAGACCCAGTACTTC
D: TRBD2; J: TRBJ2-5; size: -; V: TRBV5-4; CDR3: CASSRLAGFQETQYF; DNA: TGTGCCAGCAGTCGACTAGCGGGGTTCCAAGAGACCCAGTACTTC
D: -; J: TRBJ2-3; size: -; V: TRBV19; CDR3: CASSEGVITDTQYF; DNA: TGTGCCAGTAGTGAGGGGGTGATCACAGATACGCAGTATTTT
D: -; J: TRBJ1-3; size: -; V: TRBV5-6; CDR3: CASSLAIDTTSGNTIYF; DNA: TGTGCCAGCAGCTTGGCCATTGACACGACCTCTGGAAACACCATATATTTT
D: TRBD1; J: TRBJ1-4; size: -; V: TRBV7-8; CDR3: CASSLLIRQGAEKLFF; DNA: TGTGCCAGCAGCTTATTAATTCGGCAGGGGGCCGAAAAACTGTTTTTT
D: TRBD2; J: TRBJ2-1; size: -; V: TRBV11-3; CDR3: CASSLGRLAGGYNEQFF; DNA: TGTGCCAGCAGCTTAGGGCGACTAGCGGGAGGGTACAATGAGCAGTTCTTC
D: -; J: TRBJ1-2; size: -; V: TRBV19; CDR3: CASSRSRTVLYGYTF; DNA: TGTGCCAGTTCCCGCTCGCGAACAGTCCTCTATGGCTACACCTTC
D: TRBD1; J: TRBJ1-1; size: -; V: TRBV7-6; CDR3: CASSPQTGAMNTEAFF; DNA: TGTGCCAGCAGCCCCCAGACAGGGGCGATGAACACTGAAGCTTTCTTT
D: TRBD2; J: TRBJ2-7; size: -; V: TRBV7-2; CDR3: CASSLPDSGRSEQYF; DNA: TGTGCCAGCAGCTTGCCGGATAGCGGGAGGTCCGAGCAGTACTTC
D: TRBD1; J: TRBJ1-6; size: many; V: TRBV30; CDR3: CAWGGQYNSPLHF; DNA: TGTGCCTGGGGGGGACAGTATAATTCACCCCTCCACTTT
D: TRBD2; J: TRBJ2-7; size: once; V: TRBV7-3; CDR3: CASSPGTINEQYF; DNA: TGTGCCAGCAGTCCCGGGACTATTAACGAGCAGTACTTC
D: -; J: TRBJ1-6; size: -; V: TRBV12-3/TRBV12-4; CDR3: CASSPGGSLHF; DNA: TGTGCCAGCAGCCCCGGGGGGTCCCTCCACTTT
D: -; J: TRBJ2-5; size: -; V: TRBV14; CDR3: CASSQGLGETQYF; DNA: TGTGCCAGCAGCCAAGGGCTTGGAGAGACCCAGTACTTC
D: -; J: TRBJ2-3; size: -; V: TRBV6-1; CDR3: CASSERTAGDTQYF; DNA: TGTGCCAGCAGTGAAAGGACGGCGGGAGATACGCAGTATTTT
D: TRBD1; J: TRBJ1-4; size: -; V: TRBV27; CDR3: CASSSRDRASANEKLFF; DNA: TGTGCCAGCAGTTCCCGGGACAGGGCTTCAGCTAATGAAAAACTGTTTTTT
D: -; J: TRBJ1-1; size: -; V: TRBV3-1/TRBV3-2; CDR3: CASSPSPGQHTRNTEAFF; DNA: TGTGCCAGCAGCCCTTCCCCCGGACAGCACACCCGGAACACTGAAGCTTTCTTT
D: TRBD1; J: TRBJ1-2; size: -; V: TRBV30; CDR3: CAWSAGTGGYTF; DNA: TGTGCCTGGAGTGCCGGGACAGGAGGCTACACCTTC
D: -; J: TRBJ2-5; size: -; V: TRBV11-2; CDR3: CASRLGGSETQYF; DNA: TGTGCCAGCAGGCTCGGGGGATCCGAGACCCAGTACTTC
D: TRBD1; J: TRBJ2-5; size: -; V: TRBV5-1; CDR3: CASSSDRLHEETQYF; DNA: TGCGCCAGCAGCTCGGACAGGCTACATGAAGAGACCCAGTACTTC
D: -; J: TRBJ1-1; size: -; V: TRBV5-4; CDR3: CASSLARGIGVAFF; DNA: TGTGCCAGCAGCTTGGCCCGGGGTATCGGGGTAGCTTTCTTT
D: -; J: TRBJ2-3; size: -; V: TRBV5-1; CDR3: CASSLDRGSPDTQYF; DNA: TGCGCCAGCAGCTTGGATAGGGGGAGTCCAGATACGCAGTATTTT
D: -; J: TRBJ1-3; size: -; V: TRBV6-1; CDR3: CASSDPFSPGNTIYF; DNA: TGTGCCAGCAGTGATCCCTTCTCCCCTGGAAACACCATATATTTT
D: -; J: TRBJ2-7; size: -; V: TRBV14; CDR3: CASSHSVPRYEQYF; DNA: TGTGCCAGCAGCCACTCAGTTCCTCGCTACGAGCAGTACTTC